This T cell receptor beta chain came from a study of blood T cell repertoires in COVID-19. Study-wide background: The origin of the acute and convalescent COVID-19 samples was the United States, Italy and Spain.

Only in-frame clones appear in the TCRdb table, and some are missing; sequencing was by immunoSEQ multiplex PCR. The data contain 300,000 to 400,000 clones, 80% to 90% of them singletons. The CDR3 runs to 14 residues. The V gene's germline CDR1 is DFQATT and CDR2 SNEGSKA (reference sequence). V lost 6 bases to trimming and J lost 6 bases; unmatched junction nucleotides: 8. This clone was counted many times. This clonotype was sampled from a man aged 25-40 years with COVID-19, enrolled during active disease. The sequenced sample was peripheral blood. V is TRBV20-1 and J is TRBJ2-1; 10 bases fit TRBD2. CDR3 protein: CSASTLAGRNEQFF. In DNA form, the CDR3 reads TGCAGTGCGAGTACACTAGCGGGACGCAATGAGCAGTTCTTC.